This T cell receptor (beta chain) was sequenced during a study of beta chain features in type 1 diabetes. Study conclusions and caveats: Sampled from patients, naive, central memory and Treg TCRB repertoires appeared more similar than those sampled from healthy donors.

Of the isolated RNA, all was reverse transcribed, and so the sequenced material was expressed TCRB transcripts. Only in-frame clones appear in the TCRdb table, and some are missing; sequencing was by immunoSEQ multiplex PCR. The sample carries under 20,000 clones, 55% recorded once. This clone has more than one count but fewer than ten. Its antigen is not known. All of the sorted populations showed purity greater than 98%. This CDR3 has 15 residues. Trimming took 10 bases from V and 1 from J; bases not matched to a gene: 11. The germline CDR1 and CDR2 sequences are SEHNR and FQNEAQ (reference sequence).

The receptor was isolated from a young woman in good health. The gene calls are TRBV7-9 and TRBJ2-3; 7 bases agree with TRBD2. The sample taken for sequencing was stem cell memory CD4+ T cells from blood. The CDR3 DNA sequence: TGTGCCATCCCACTGCCGGGGGGTCGCACAGATACGCAGTATTTT. This sequence encodes CAIPLPGGRTDTQYF.